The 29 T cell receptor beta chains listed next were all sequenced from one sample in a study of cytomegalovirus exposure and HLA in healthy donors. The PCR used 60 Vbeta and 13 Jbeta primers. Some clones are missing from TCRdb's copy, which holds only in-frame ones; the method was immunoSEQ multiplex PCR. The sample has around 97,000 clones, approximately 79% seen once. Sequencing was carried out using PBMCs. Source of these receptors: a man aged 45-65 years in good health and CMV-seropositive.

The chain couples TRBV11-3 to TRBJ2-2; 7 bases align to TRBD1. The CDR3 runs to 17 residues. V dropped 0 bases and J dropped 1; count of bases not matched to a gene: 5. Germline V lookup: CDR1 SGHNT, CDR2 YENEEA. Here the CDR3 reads CASSLDSWTGNTGELFF. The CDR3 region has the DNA TGTGCCAGCAGCTTAGATTCTTGGACAGGGAACACCGGGGAGCTGTTTTTT.

As DNA, the CDR3 is TGTGCCAGTAGTATTATCCCGGGACTGAACTACGAGCAGTACTTC. Translating it yields CASSIIPGLNYEQYF. This chain joins TRBV19 and TRBJ2-7; a possible D gene is TRBD2 (6 bases). The CDR3 loop spans 15 amino acids. Germline V gene lookup returns CDR1 LNHDA and CDR2 SQIVND (reference sequence). The V end was cut by 3 bases, the J end by 3 bases, with 15 bases between.

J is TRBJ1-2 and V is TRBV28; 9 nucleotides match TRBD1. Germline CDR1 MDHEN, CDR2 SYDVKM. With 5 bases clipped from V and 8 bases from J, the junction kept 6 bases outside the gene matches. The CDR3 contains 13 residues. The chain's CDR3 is CASSIGTGIGYTF. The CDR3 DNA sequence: TGTGCCAGCAGTATAGGGACAGGGATCGGCTACACCTTC.

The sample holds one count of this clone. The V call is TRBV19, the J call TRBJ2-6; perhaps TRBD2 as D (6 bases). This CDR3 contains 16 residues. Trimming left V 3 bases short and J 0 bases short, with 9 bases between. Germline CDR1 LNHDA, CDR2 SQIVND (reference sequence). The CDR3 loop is CASSIGGISGANVLTF. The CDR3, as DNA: TGTGCCAGTAGTATTGGCGGGATCTCTGGGGCCAACGTCCTGACTTTC. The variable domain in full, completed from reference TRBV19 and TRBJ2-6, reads DGGITQSPKYLFRKEGQNVTLSCEQNLNHDAMYWYRQDPGQGLRLIYYSQIVNDFQKGDIAEGYSVSREKKESFPLTVTSAQKNPTAFYLCASSIGGISGANVLTFGAGSRLTVL.

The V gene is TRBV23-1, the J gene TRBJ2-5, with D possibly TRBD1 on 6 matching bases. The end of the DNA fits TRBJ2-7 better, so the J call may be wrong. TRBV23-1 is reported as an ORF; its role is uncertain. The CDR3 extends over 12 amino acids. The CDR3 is CAASQGSYEQYF. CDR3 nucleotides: TGCGCCGCAAGCCAGGGGTCCTACGAGCAGTACTTC.

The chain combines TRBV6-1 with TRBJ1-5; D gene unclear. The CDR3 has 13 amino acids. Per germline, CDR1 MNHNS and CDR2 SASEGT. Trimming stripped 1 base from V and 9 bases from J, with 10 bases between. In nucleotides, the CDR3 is TGTGCCAGCAGTGAAGGTAGGGAGCGGCCCCAGCATTTT. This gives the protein CASSEGRERPQHF.

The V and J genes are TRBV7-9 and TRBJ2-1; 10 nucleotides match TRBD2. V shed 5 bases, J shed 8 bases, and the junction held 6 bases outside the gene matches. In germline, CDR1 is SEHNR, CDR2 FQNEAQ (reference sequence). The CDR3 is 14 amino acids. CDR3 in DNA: TGTGCCAGCAGCGAGGCTAGCGGGGGCCATGAGCAGTTCTTC. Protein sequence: CASSEASGGHEQFF.

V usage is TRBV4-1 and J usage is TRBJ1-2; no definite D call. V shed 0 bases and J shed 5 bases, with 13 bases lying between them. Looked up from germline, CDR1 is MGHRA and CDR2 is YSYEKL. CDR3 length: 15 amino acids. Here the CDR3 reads CASSQDLSPGYGYTF. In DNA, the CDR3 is TGCGCCAGCAGCCAAGATCTATCCCCGGGGTATGGCTACACCTTC.

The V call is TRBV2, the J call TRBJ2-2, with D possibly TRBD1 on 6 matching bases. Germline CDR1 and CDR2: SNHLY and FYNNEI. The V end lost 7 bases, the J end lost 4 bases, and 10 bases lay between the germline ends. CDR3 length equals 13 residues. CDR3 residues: CASTGQSTGELFF. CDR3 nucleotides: TGTGCCAGCACTGGACAGTCCACCGGGGAGCTGTTTTTT.

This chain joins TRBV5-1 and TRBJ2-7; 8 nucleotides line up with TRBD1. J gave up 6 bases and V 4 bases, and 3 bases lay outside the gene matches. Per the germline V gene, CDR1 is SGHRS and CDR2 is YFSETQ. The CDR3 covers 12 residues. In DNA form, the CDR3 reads TGCGCCAGCAGCCAAGACAGGGGCGAGCAGTACTTC. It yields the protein CASSQDRGEQYF.

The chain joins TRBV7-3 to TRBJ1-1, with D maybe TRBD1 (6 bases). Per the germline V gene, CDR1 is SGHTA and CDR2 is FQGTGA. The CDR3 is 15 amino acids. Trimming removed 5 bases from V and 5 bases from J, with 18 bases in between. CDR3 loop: CASSPRGGPGTEAFF. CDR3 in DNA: TGTGCCAGCAGCCCAAGGGGGGGGCCAGGGACTGAAGCTTTCTTT.

Here the CDR3 DNA reads TGTGCCAGCAGCTTGACTAGCGGGGGCTTCTACGAGCAGTACTTC. Protein sequence: CASSLTSGGFYEQYF. This rearrangement joins TRBV6-1 to TRBJ2-7; 12 nucleotides line up with TRBD2. The germline CDR1 and CDR2 sequences are MNHNS and SASEGT. The CDR3 covers 15 residues. V trimming: 6 bases; J trimming: 3 bases; junction bases outside the gene matches: 6.

CDR3 sequence reads: CASRPGTGNGYTF. The CDR3 nucleotides are TGTGCCAGCAGACCCGGGACAGGGAATGGCTACACCTTC. This chain uses TRBV28 with TRBJ1-2; 9 bases fit TRBD1. The length of the CDR3 is 13 residues. J lost 6 bases, V lost 6 bases, and 5 bases had no gene match. The germline V gene encodes CDR1 MDHEN and CDR2 SYDVKM.

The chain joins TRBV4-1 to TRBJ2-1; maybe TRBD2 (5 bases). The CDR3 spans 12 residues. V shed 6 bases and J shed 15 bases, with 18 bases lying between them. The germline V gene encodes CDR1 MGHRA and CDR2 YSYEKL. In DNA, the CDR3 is TGCGCCAGCAGGGGCGACTACACTGCGTGGTTCTTC. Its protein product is CASRGDYTAWFF.

The CDR3 DNA sequence: TGCAGCGCCAAGGGACTAGAGGACAATGAGCAGTTCTTC. Protein: CSAKGLEDNEQFF. The rearrangement links TRBV29-1 to TRBJ2-1, with 8 bases lining up with TRBD2. The CDR3 consists of 13 residues. J lost 5 bases, V lost 7 bases, and 7 bases had no gene match. Germline-derived CDR1 and CDR2 are SQVTM and ANQGSEA.

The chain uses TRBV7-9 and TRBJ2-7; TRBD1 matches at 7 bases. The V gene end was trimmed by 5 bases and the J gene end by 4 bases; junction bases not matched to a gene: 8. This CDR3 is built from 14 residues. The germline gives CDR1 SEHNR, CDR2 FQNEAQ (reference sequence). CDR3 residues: CASSPTGSPYEQYF. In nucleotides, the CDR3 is TGTGCCAGCAGCCCGACAGGGAGTCCTTACGAGCAGTACTTC.

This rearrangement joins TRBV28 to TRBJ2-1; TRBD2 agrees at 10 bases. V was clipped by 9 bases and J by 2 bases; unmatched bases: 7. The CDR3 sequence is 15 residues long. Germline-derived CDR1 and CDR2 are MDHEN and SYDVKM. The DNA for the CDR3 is TGTGCCAGTCGAGTAGCGGGAGGCCCCTACAATGAGCAGTTCTTC. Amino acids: CASRVAGGPYNEQFF.

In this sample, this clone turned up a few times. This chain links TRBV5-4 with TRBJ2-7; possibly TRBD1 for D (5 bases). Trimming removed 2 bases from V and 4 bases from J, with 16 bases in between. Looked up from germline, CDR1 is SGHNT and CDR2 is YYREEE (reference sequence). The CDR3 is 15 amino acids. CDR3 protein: CASSFDTGDMYEQYF. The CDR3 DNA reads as TGTGCCAGCAGCTTCGATACAGGAGACATGTACGAGCAGTACTTC.

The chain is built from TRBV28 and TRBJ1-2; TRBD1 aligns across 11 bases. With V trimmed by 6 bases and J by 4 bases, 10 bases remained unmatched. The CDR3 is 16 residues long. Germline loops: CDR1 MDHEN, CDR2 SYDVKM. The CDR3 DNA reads TGTGCCAGCAGCCCCCGTGGACAGGGGGCTGGCTATGGCTACACCTTC. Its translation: CASSPRGQGAGYGYTF.

CDR3 residues: CASSISLGQGEETQYF. The DNA of the CDR3 is TGTGCCAGCAGCATAAGCCTCGGACAGGGCGAAGAGACCCAGTACTTC. The gene calls are TRBV11-2 and TRBJ2-5; 8 positions agree with TRBD1. Germline assignment: CDR1 SGHAT and CDR2 FQNNGV. The CDR3 consists of 16 residues. The J segment lost 3 bases and the V segment lost 5 bases, leaving 11 bases of the junction unmatched.

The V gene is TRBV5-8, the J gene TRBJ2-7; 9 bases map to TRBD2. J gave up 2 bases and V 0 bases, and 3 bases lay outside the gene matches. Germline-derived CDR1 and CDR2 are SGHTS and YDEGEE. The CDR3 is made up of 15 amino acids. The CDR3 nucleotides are TGTGCCAGCAGCTTGGGTTCTAGCGGGACCTACGAGCAGTACTTC. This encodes CASSLGSSGTYEQYF.

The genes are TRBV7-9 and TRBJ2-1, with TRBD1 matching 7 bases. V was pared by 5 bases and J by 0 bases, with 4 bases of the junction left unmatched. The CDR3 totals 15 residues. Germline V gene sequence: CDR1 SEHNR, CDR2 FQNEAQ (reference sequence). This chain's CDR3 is CASSLTGASYNEQFF. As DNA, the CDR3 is TGTGCCAGCAGCCTAACAGGGGCCTCCTACAATGAGCAGTTCTTC.

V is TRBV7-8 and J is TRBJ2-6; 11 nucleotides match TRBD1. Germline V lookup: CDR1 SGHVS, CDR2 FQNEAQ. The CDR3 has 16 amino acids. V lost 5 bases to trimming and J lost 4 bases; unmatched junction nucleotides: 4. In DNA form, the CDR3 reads TGTGCCAGCAGCCGGACAGGGGGCGCCGGGGCCAACGTCCTGACTTTC. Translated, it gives CASSRTGGAGANVLTF.

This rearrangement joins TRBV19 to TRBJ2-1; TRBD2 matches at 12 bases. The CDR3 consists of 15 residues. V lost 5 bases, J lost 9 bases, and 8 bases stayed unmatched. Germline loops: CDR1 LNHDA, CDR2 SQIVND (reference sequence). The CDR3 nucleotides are TGTGCCAGTAGTGAACTAGCGGGAGGTAGCGCTGAGCAGTTCTTC. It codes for CASSELAGGSAEQFF. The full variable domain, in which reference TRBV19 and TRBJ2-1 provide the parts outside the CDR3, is DGGITQSPKYLFRKEGQNVTLSCEQNLNHDAMYWYRQDPGQGLRLIYYSQIVNDFQKGDIAEGYSVSREKKESFPLTVTSAQKNPTAFYLCASSELAGGSAEQFFGPGTRLTVL.

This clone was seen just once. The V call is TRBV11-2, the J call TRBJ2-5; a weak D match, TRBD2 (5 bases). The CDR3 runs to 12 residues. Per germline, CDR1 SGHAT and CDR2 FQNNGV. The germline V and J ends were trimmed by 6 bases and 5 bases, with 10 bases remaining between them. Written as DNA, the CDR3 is TGTGCCAGCAGTGGAGGCGCGGAGACCCAGTACTTC. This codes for CASSGGAETQYF. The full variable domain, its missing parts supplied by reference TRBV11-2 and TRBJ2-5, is EAGVAQSPRYKIIEKRQSVAFWCNPISGHATLYWYQQILGQGPKLLIQFQNNGVVDDSQLPKDRFSAERLKGVDSTLKIQPAKLEDSAVYLCASSGGAETQYFGPGTRLLVL.

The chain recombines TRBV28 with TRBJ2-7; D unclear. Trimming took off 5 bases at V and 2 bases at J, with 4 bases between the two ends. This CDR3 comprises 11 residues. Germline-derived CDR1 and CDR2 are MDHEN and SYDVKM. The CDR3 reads CASSTTYEQYF. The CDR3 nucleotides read TGTGCCAGCAGTACAACCTACGAGCAGTACTTC.

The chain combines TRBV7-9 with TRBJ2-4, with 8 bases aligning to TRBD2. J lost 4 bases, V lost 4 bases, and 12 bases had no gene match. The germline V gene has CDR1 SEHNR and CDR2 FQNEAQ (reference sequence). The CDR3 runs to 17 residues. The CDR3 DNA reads TGTGCCAGCAGCTCGGGGGAGGGGTCTAGCGGGAAAAACATTCAGTACTTC. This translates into CASSSGEGSSGKNIQYF. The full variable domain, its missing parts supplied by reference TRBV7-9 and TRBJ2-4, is DTGVSQNPRHKITKRGQNVTFRCDPISEHNRLYWYRQTLGQGPEFLTYFQNEAQLEKSRLLSDRFSAERPKGSFSTLEIQRTEQGDSAMYLCASSSGEGSSGKNIQYFGAGTRLSVL.

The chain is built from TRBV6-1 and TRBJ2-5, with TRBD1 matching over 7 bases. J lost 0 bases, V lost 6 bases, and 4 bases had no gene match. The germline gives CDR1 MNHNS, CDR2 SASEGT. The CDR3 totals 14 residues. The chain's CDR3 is CASRLGQNQETQYF. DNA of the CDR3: TGTGCCAGCAGATTGGGACAGAACCAAGAGACCCAGTACTTC.

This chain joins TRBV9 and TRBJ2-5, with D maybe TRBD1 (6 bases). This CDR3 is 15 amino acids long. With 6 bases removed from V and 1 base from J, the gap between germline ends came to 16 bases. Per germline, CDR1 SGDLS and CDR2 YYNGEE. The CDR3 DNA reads TGTGCCAGCACCGGGTCCGGGACACCCCAAGAGACCCAGTACTTC. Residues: CASTGSGTPQETQYF.